The text below deals with one T cell receptor beta chain. Its antigen is as yet unknown. Other DNA sequences in the same sample also yield this CDR3. The data stem from a study of cytomegalovirus exposure and HLA in healthy donors. The study's findings and limits: In vitro assays verified that three CMV-associated chains recognized CMV antigens specifically. Rare TCR sequences predominated, though certain public TCRs were found in many donors. The tendency of first-cohort TCR clusters to co-occur in the 100 to 150 validation repertoires was identified by a subsequent analysis.

With 3 bases clipped from V and 2 bases from J, the junction kept 2 bases outside the gene matches. The germline CDR1 and CDR2 sequences are LNHDA and SQIVND (reference sequence). The CDR3 loop spans 14 amino acids. Measured with immunoSEQ multiplex PCR; TCRdb has only the in-frame clones, and not every one. The sample has around 300,000 clones, roughly 90% seen once; the top ten hold about 0.86%. This TCR came from a woman between 18 and 30 years old in good health and CMV-seronegative. The sequenced material came from PBMCs. The chain combines TRBV19 with TRBJ1-1; TRBD1 agrees at 8 bases. CDR3 sequence (DNA): TGTGCCAGTAGTATTGGACAGGGTAACACTGAAGCTTTCTTT. As protein: CASSIGQGNTEAFF.